One and the same sample provided the 2 T cell receptor beta chains below, sequenced in a study of T cell clusters in autoimmune cytopenias. Multiplex touch-down PCR amplified TRB using TRB-A and TRB-B pools in one tube. Following a re-call of the multiplex PCR reads, TCRdb has one entry per CDR3 protein and lacks DNA. Here the sample table reports under 11,000 distinct CDR3 sequences. Each sample's input was 250 ng genomic DNA, some 38,000 genome equivalents. Separately, the same data were catalogued under a study of T cell repertoires in aging, cancer and after chemotherapy.

The sample was peripheral blood. All receptors derive from a human donor in good health.

The CDR3 spells CASSPTWGQPQHF. J is TRBJ1-5 and V is TRBV6-5. The length of the CDR3 is 13 residues. The germline V gene has CDR1 MNHEY and CDR2 SVGAGI.

The rearrangement uses TRBV30 and TRBJ1-1; TCRdb reports TRBD1, a call that lacks DNA to check it against. CDR3 size: 15 residues. Germline lookup yields CDR1 GTSNPN and CDR2 SVGIG (reference sequence). The CDR3 sequence is CACSEGLGANTEAFF.